This TCR beta chain emerged from a study of blood T cell repertoires in COVID-19. Looking at the study overall: Material from acute and convalescent COVID-19 was sourced from the United States, Italy and Spain. Sources were T cells, B-cell-depleted T cells, or PBMCs; the material itself was cDNA or gDNA.

With 9 bases clipped from V and 1 base from J, the junction kept 6 bases outside the gene matches. Germline V gives CDR1 LNHDA, CDR2 SQIVND (reference sequence). This CDR3 has 14 residues. Turning to this clone: Other nucleotide sequences in the sample specify the same CDR3.

In the source study's methods: Nucleated cell counts were estimated from reference gene primer amplification. Assay used: immunoSEQ multiplex PCR; TCRdb lists only in-frame clones, some missing. Clone size and V and J calls were adopted from that table, with D and trimming inferred from the DNA. The table shows some 180,000 clones, with approximately 83% occurring only once. Material for sequencing was peripheral blood. The clonotype comes from a woman aged 80 or over with acute or convalescent COVID-19. The chain is built from TRBV19 and TRBJ1-1, with 9 positions matching TRBD1. CDR3 DNA: TGTGCCAGCCGGGACAGGGTAACGAACACTGAAGCTTTCTTT. It specifies CASRDRVTNTEAFF.